The 22 T cell receptor beta chains in this list originate from one sample, sequenced in a study of CD8+CD57+ T cells in acquired aplastic anemia. According to the study, genomic DNA was the template for TCR beta VDJ and CDR3 profiling. TCRdb reprocessed the reads with MiXCR, giving one entry per CDR3 protein. The repertoire has about 470,000 distinct CDR3 sequences, around 33% of them found once; the top ten carry nearly 0.85%. Sequencing was done on patients that had shown CD8+CD57+ cell expansion by flow cytometry. The sequencing sample was made of sorted CD4+, CD8+, or CD8+CD57+ T cells (not recorded which) from PBMCs. These receptor sequences come from a human donor with aplastic anemia.

The CDR3 here is CASSLINRDEQYF. The CDR3 DNA follows: TGTGCCAGCAGCTTAATCAACCGGGACGAGCAGTACTTC. This chain uses TRBV7-3 with TRBJ2-7; D gene uncertain. Trimming took 1 base from V and 5 from J, leaving 9 bases between them. Germline lookup yields CDR1 SGHTA and CDR2 FQGTGA. The CDR3 contains 13 residues.

A note on this clonotype: No conserved phenylalanine or tryptophan is present at the end of the CDR3, so a read error is the likely explanation. The V gene is TRBV6-2 or TRBV6-3, the J gene TRBJ2-7; either TRBD1 or TRBD2 may supply D (5 bases each). V dropped 5 bases and J dropped 9 bases, with 23 bases sitting between them. Germline V lookup: CDR1 MNHEY, CDR2 SVGEGT. The CDR3 length is 15 residues. The CDR3 region is CASSPDLAVVGGQYL. CDR3 DNA sequence: TGTGCCAGCAGTCCCGATCTGGCTGTCGTTGGGGGGCAGTACCTC.

This clonotype occurred a few times. This chain uses TRBV4-1 with TRBJ1-6; weak D call: TRBD1 (6 bases). V was pared by 0 bases and J by 10 bases, with 13 bases between. This CDR3 has 15 residues. Germline V gives CDR1 MGHRA, CDR2 YSYEKL. CDR3 in amino acids: CASSQEGQGMSPLHF. The CDR3 DNA reads TGCGCCAGCAGCCAAGAGGGGCAGGGGATGTCACCCCTCCACTTT.

The chain has TRBV11-2 and TRBJ2-2; D is unclear. CDR3 length: 14 amino acids. V was trimmed by 2 bases and J by 5 bases, leaving 9 bases between them. CDR1 SGHAT and CDR2 FQNNGV come from the germline V gene. CDR3 in DNA: TGTGCCAGCAGCTTATCAAGGGCGACCGGGGAGCTGTTTTTT. Protein product: CASSLSRATGELFF.

The V and J genes are TRBV2 and TRBJ2-7; D not certain. The CDR3 covers 15 residues. Germline-derived CDR1 and CDR2 are SNHLY and FYNNEI. Trimming took 1 base from V and 2 from J, leaving 12 bases between them. CDR3 sequence (DNA): TGTGCCAGCAGTGAAGAGGAAATGCGAGCCTACGAGCAGTACTTC. Encoded protein: CASSEEEMRAYEQYF.

Details on this clonotype: It may be a read error: a sequence one base away is much more abundant. The chain carries TRBV6-1 and TRBJ2-7, with TRBD1 as a possible D gene (5 bases). The CDR3 runs to 13 residues. The germline gives CDR1 MNHNS, CDR2 SASEGT. The CDR3 loop is CAISLAGNHEQYF. In nucleotides, the CDR3 is TGTGCCATCAGTCTGGCAGGGAACCACGAGCAGTACTTC.

This clonotype was recorded at least ten times. The chain employs TRBV2 and TRBJ2-3, with 8 positions matching TRBD2. V lost 7 bases to trimming and J lost 0 bases; unmatched junction nucleotides: 9. Per the germline V gene, CDR1 is SNHLY and CDR2 is FYNNEI. This CDR3 has 16 residues. DNA of the CDR3: TGTGCCAGCACGACTGAGGCTAGCGGGAGCACAGATACGCAGTATTTT. Protein product: CASTTEASGSTDTQYF.

This clonotype was counted ten times or more. The chain couples TRBV19 to TRBJ2-5; TRBD1 is a possible D gene (6 bases). The V gene lost 6 bases and the J gene lost 1 base, with 9 bases spanning the gap. Germline CDR1 and CDR2: LNHDA and SQIVND (reference sequence). The CDR3 contains 13 residues. In DNA form, the CDR3 reads TGTGCCAGTAGAATGGACAGCCAAGAGACCCAGTACTTC. As protein: CASRMDSQETQYF.

For the CDR3, the DNA is TGTGCCAGCAGTGCCGGGAGTCGGATGACCGGGGAGCTGTTTTTT. Translated: CASSAGSRMTGELFF. The rearrangement joins TRBV6-1 to TRBJ2-2, with D possibly matching TRBD2 (6 bases). This CDR3 spans 15 amino acids. Per germline, CDR1 MNHNS and CDR2 SASEGT. Trimming removed 4 bases at V and 5 bases at J, with 14 bases between.

The chain recombines TRBV6-5 with TRBJ1-2; no clear D. The V gene's germline CDR1 is MNHEY and CDR2 SVGAGI. CDR3 length: 14 residues. V was clipped by 2 bases and J by 6 bases, with 13 bases between them. CDR3 in DNA: TGTGCCAGCAGTTACCTGGGGAATAAGAATGGCTACACCTTC. This codes for CASSYLGNKNGYTF.

The CDR3 DNA follows: TGTGCCAGCAGCCAAGGGCCACTAGCGACATCTTACAATGAGCAGTTCTTC. This codes for CASSQGPLATSYNEQFF. The chain employs TRBV7-2 and TRBJ2-1, with 7 bases that match TRBD2. The ends lost 5 bases at V and 4 bases at J; junction bases unmatched: 14. The CDR3 extends over 17 amino acids. The germline V gene has CDR1 SGHTA and CDR2 FQGNSA.

Details on this clonotype: This may come from a read error, since a much larger clone is one base off. The rearrangement joins TRBV19 to TRBJ1-2, with D uncertain. The CDR3 contains 13 residues. CDR1 LNHDA and CDR2 SQIVND come from the germline V gene (reference sequence). V was clipped by 5 bases and J by 3 bases, with 10 bases between them. DNA of the CDR3: TGTGCCAGTAGTGCATACGGGGACTATGGCTACACCTTC. Its protein product is CASSAYGDYGYTF.

This chain links TRBV27 with TRBJ2-7; 7 bases align to TRBD1. The CDR3 is 16 residues long. Germline CDR1 reads MNHEY; CDR2 reads SMNVEV (reference sequence). Germline trimming cut 6 bases from V and 7 bases from J; bases unmatched to any gene: 18. CDR3 DNA: TGTGCCAGCAGCCTTTTATCCGGGACAGAGTTGAGGGAGCAGTACTTC. The encoded protein is CASSLLSGTELREQYF.

V gene TRBV9 combines with J gene TRBJ2-3; D is undetermined. The V gene lost 0 bases and the J gene lost 1 base, with 12 bases spanning the gap. The CDR3 consists of 16 residues. Germline CDR1 reads SGDLS; CDR2 reads YYNGEE. CDR3 loop: CASSVGIAQGTDTQYF. Written as DNA, the CDR3 is TGTGCCAGCAGCGTAGGAATCGCTCAAGGCACAGATACGCAGTATTTT.

This clonotype came up many times. The chain has TRBV7-6 and TRBJ2-7, with no clear D. V was cut by 0 bases and J by 4 bases, with 16 bases left in between. The V gene's germline CDR1 is SGHVS and CDR2 FNYEAQ. This CDR3 is 16 amino acids long. The CDR3 loop is CASSLAAGPKYYEQYF. The CDR3 DNA is TGTGCCAGCAGCTTAGCTGCCGGGCCGAAATATTACGAGCAGTACTTC.

This clonotype has only a few counts. The V and J genes are TRBV4-1 and TRBJ1-2; 7 positions match TRBD1. The V segment lost 1 base and the J segment 7 bases; nucleotides outside the gene matches: 9. CDR3 length: 15 residues. Germline loops: CDR1 MGHRA, CDR2 YSYEKL. CDR3: CASSQVGEGAAGYTF. The DNA of the CDR3 is TGCGCCAGCAGCCAAGTGGGAGAGGGGGCAGCTGGCTACACCTTC.

This chain links TRBV3-1 with TRBJ1-5; the match to TRBD1 covers 7 bases. CDR1 and CDR2 from the germline V gene are LGHDT and YNNKEL (reference sequence). The V and J ends lost 4 bases and 0 bases, in that order; junction bases with no gene match: 9. This CDR3 region has 17 residues. This CDR3 reads CASSPRDRWSSNQPQHF. The CDR3 DNA follows: TGTGCCAGCAGCCCACGGGACAGATGGAGTAGCAATCAGCCCCAGCATTTT.

In this sample, this clonotype turned up a few times. A much larger clone is a single base away; this may be a read error. The rearrangement uses TRBV12-3 or TRBV12-4 and TRBJ1-4; no clear D. The CDR3 is made up of 12 amino acids. CDR3 bases: TGTGCCATCAGTGAAGGGTGGGAAGAACTGTTTTTT. This translates into CAISEGWEELFF.

In this sample, this clonotype turned up once. The chain couples TRBV12-3 or TRBV12-4 to TRBJ2-7; no definite D call. Trimming removed 3 bases from V and 11 bases from J, with 11 bases in between. This CDR3 has 11 residues. CDR3 sequence (DNA): TGTGCCAGCAGTTTGGGTCGAATTAAGTACTTC. Amino acid sequence: CASSLGRIKYF.

A few counts support this clonotype. The chain is built from TRBV28 and TRBJ2-7; D assignment may be TRBD1 or TRBD2 (5 bases each). Per germline, CDR1 MDHEN and CDR2 SYDVKM. This CDR3 spans 14 amino acids. V lost 7 bases and J 0 bases, leaving 13 bases between the germline ends. This chain's CDR3 is CASTGRDASYEQYF. DNA of the CDR3: TGTGCCAGCACCGGACGGGACGCCTCCTACGAGCAGTACTTC.

This clonotype has at least ten counts. The rearrangement links TRBV19 to TRBJ2-1; no definite D call. The CDR3 runs to 15 residues. Germline assignment: CDR1 LNHDA and CDR2 SQIVND (reference sequence). The ends were cut back, 1 base at V and 0 bases at J, with 7 bases in the middle. The CDR3 protein is CASSIVSNSYNEQFF. The CDR3 DNA is TGTGCCAGTAGTATAGTCAGTAACTCCTACAATGAGCAGTTCTTC.

The genes are TRBV20-1 and TRBJ1-2; maybe TRBD1 (5 bases). Germline assignment: CDR1 DFQATT and CDR2 SNEGSKA (reference sequence). The CDR3 is 10 residues long. The V end was cut by 2 bases, the J end by 8 bases, with 6 bases between. Here the CDR3 reads CSARRDGYTF. CDR3 bases: TGCAGTGCTAGACGGGACGGCTACACCTTC.